This section outlines one T cell receptor (beta chain) sequence together with its context. The sample originates from a study of blood T cell repertoires in COVID-19. Study details: The samples span acute and convalescent COVID-19 from the United States, Italy and Spain. Sample material is recorded as cDNA or gDNA derived from T cells, B-cell-depleted T cells, or PBMCs.

As processed by the authors: Reference gene primer amplification in the assay estimated nucleated cell counts. Libraries were prepared by immunoSEQ multiplex PCR; TCRdb keeps only in-frame clonotypes and omits some of them. D and trimming were read from the DNA, whereas the V and J calls and clone size are those reported in that table. The sample has roughly 130,000 clones; 84% are singletons. Germline V lookup: CDR1 MNHEY, CDR2 SMNVEV (reference sequence). J gave up 7 bases and V 2 bases, and 1 base lay outside the gene matches. The CDR3 runs 13 residues. The receptor comes from a woman aged 25 to 39 who had recovered from COVID-19. Sequencing input: peripheral blood. This chain joins TRBV27 and TRBJ2-3; TRBD2 matches at 9 bases. The chain's CDR3 is CASSLAGGNTQYF. The CDR3 nucleotides read TGTGCCAGCAGTTTAGCGGGGGGGAATACGCAGTATTTT.